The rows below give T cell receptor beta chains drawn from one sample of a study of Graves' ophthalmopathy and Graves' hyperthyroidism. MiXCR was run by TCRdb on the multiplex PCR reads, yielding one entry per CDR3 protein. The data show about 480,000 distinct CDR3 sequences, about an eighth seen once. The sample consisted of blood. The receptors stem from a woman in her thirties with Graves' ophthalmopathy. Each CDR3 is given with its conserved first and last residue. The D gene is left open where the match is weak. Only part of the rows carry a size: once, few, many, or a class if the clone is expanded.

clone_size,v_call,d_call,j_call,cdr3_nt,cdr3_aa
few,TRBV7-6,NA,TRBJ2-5,TGTGCCAGCAGCCCCCGGGACGGTAAAGAGACCCAGTACTTC,CASSPRDGKETQYF
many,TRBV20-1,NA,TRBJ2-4,TGCAGTGCATCCGTTGGGGGGATTGGAAACATTCAGTACTTC,CSASVGGIGNIQYF
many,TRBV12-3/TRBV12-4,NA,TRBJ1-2,TGTGCCAGCAGCCTGATGGGGGACTATGGCTACACCTTC,CASSLMGDYGYTF
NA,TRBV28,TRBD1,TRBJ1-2,TGTGCCAGCACCGATATGGACAGGGCGCTCTATGGCTACACCTTC,CASTDMDRALYGYTF
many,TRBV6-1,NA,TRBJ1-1,TGTGCCAGCAGTGAGAGAAGGGGAACTGAAGCTTTCTTT,CASSERRGTEAFF
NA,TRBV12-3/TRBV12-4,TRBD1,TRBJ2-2,TGTGCCAGCAGGAAAACCCCCGGGACAGGGGGCGGGGAGCTGTTTTTT,CASRKTPGTGGGELFF
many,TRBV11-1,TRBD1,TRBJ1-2,TGTGCCAGCAGCTTTTTGACAGGGGCTTTCACTAACTATGGCTACACCTTC,CASSFLTGAFTNYGYTF
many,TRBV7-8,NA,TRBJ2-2,TGTGCCAGCAGCTTATACGCGGGTTTCAACACCGGGGAGCTGTTTTTT,CASSLYAGFNTGELFF
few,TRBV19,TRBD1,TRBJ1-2,TGTGCCAGTAGTATAGATGGAATGGGACAGGGCCATGGCTACACCTTC,CASSIDGMGQGHGYTF
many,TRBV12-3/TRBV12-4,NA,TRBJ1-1,TGTGCCAGCAGTTTTGCGGGGCTGTCTGAAGCTTTCTTT,CASSFAGLSEAFF
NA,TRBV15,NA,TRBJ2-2,TGTGCCACCAGCAGGTACAGCGCGGTGGCCGGGGAGCTGTTTTTT,CATSRYSAVAGELFF
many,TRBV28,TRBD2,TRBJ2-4,TGTGCCAGTTCCCTAGCGGGGGGGGCCAAAAACATTCAGTACTTC,CASSLAGGAKNIQYF
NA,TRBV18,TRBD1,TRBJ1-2,TGTGCCAGCTCACCACCCGACAGGGGTGACTATGGCTACACCTTC,CASSPPDRGDYGYTF
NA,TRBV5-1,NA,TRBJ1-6,TGCGCCAGCAGTATTGGGAGCTCCTATAATTCACCCCTCCACTTT,CASSIGSSYNSPLHF
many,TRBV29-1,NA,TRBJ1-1,TGCAGCGTTGAGGGGGGTGGTACTGAAGCTTTCTTT,CSVEGGGTEAFF
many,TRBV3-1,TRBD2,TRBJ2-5,TGTGCCAGCAGCCCGGGACTAGCGGGAAGGCAGACCCAGTACTTC,CASSPGLAGRQTQYF
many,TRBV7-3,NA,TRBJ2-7,TGTGCCAGCAGCTTAACCGCAGGGGTCGAGCAGTACTTC,CASSLTAGVEQYF
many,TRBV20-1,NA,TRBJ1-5,TGCAGTGCTAGAGAGGGGGCTAGCAATCAGCCCCAGCATTTT,CSAREGASNQPQHF
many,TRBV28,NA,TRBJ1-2,TGTGCCAGCACGTGGGGGAGAGGCTATGGCTACACCTTC,CASTWGRGYGYTF
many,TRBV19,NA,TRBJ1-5,TGTGCCAGTAGTCAGGTGGGACGGAGCAATCAGCCCCAGCATTTT,CASSQVGRSNQPQHF
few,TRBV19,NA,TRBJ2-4,TGTGCCAGTAACTATGGGGGACTGGAGGACATTCAGTACTTC,CASNYGGLEDIQYF
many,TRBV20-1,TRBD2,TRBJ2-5,TGCAGTGCTAGAGGGTCGTGGCGGGGAGGGGAGACCCAGTACTTC,CSARGSWRGGETQYF
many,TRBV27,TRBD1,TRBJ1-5,TGTGCCAGCAGTTTAACAGGGGGCGCGGGGCAGCCCCAGCATTTT,CASSLTGGAGQPQHF
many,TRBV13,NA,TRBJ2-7,TGTGCCAGCAGCTCGAACGTGATACAGGGAAACGAGCAGTACTTC,CASSSNVIQGNEQYF
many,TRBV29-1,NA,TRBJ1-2,TGCAGCGGTGCCGACGGTAACTATGGCTACACCTTC,CSGADGNYGYTF
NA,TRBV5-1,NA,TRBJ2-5,TGCGCCAGCAGCTTGTTCCCCAGGGGTCTTGAAGAGACCCAGTACTTC,CASSLFPRGLEETQYF
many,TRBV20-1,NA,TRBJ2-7,TGCAGTGCTAGAGATTTGCTGAGCTACGAGCAGTACTTC,CSARDLLSYEQYF
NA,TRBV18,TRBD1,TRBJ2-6,TGTGCCAGCTCAACGCGACAGGGGTCTGGGGCCAACGTCCTGACTTTC,CASSTRQGSGANVLTF
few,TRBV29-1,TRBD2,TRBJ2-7,TGCAGCGTTGAATTAACTAGCGGGAGAAACGAGCAGTACTTC,CSVELTSGRNEQYF
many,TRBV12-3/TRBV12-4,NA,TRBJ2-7,TGTGCCAGCAGTTTAGCCGAGTTGATTAGGGGCCGAAGGGAGCAGTACTTC,CASSLAELIRGRREQYF
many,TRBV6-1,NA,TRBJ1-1,TGTGCCAGCATCCTAACAGGGAAGCACGAAGCTTTCTTT,CASILTGKHEAFF
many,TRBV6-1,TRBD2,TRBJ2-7,TGTGCCAGCAGCACTAGCGGGGGGAGGTACGAGCAGTACTTC,CASSTSGGRYEQYF
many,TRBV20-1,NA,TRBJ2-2,TGCAGTGCTACGGGACGGAACACCGGGGAGCTGTTTTTT,CSATGRNTGELFF
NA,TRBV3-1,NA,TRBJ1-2,TGTGCCAGCAGCCCCACAGGAATCGGAGGCTACACCTTC,CASSPTGIGGYTF
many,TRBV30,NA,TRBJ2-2,TGTGCCTGGAGTGTACGGATGGCGGGGCCTAGGTCCGGGGAGCTGTTTTTT,CAWSVRMAGPRSGELFF
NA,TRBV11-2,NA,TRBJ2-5,TGTGCCAGCAGCATTCCTAGCCAAGAGACCCAGTACTTC,CASSIPSQETQYF
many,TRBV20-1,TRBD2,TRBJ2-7,TGCAGTGCTTTCCGAGCCGGGAGGGCCAGGGACGAGCAGTACTTC,CSAFRAGRARDEQYF
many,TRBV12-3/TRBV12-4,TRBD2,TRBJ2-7,TGTGCCAGCAGTCTTCTAGCGGGCAGCTCCTACGAGCAGTACTTC,CASSLLAGSSYEQYF
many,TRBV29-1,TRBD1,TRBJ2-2,TGCAGCGCTATCGGGACAGCGAACACCGGGGAGCTGTTTTTT,CSAIGTANTGELFF
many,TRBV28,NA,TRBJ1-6,TGTGCCAGCAGTTTTAGGCGGATTAATTCACCCCTCCACTTT,CASSFRRINSPLHF
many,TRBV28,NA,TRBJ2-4,TGTGCCAGCAGTGAACGTGGAGGGGGCGCATGGAACATTAAGTACTTC,CASSERGGGAWNIKYF
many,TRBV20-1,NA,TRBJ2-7,TGCAGTGCTAGAGAAGGGCTAACCTACGAGCAGTACTTC,CSAREGLTYEQYF
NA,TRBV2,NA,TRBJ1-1,TGTGCCAGAGAGGGTTCTAAGGGAGAGAACACTGAAGCTTTCTTT,CAREGSKGENTEAFF
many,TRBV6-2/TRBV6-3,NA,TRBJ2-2,TGTGCCAGCAGTTTTGGCACCCACAACACCGGGGAGCTGTTTTTT,CASSFGTHNTGELFF
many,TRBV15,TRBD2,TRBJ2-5,TGTGCCACCAGCAGACGGGGGGTAGAGACCCAGTACTTC,CATSRRGVETQYF
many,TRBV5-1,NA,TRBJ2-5,TGCGCCAGCAGCTTGGTCCTGGGTGGGGAGACCCAGTACTTC,CASSLVLGGETQYF
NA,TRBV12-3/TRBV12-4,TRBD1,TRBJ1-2,TGTGCCAGCACTAGTACCGGGACAGGGAAGCTGCATGGCTACACCTTC,CASTSTGTGKLHGYTF
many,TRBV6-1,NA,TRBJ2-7,TGTGCCACCAGGCCGGGGTCCAGGTACGAGCAGTACTTC,CATRPGSRYEQYF
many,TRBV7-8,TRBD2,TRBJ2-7,TGTGCCAGCAGCTTAGGGCTAGCGGGAGGGTTATACGAGCAGTACTTC,CASSLGLAGGLYEQYF
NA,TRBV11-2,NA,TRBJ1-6,TGTGCCAGCAGCTTAGGCAGGGGCTATAATTCACCCCTCCACTTT,CASSLGRGYNSPLHF
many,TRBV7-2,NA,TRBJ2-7,TGTGCCAGCAGCTTAGCGCCTACGGGGAGCTCCTACGAGCAGTACTTC,CASSLAPTGSSYEQYF
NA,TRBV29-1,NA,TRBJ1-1,TGCAGCGTTCTGACAGCCATGAACACTGAAGCTTTCTTT,CSVLTAMNTEAFF
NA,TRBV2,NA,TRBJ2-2,TGTGCCAGCCTTTGGACCGGGGAGCTGTTTTTT,CASLWTGELFF
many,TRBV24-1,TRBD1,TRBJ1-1,TGTGCCACCAGTGATTTCCAGGGGGGGGAAGCTTTCTTT,CATSDFQGGEAFF